Shown below are 5 T cell receptor beta chains from a single sample sequenced in a study of shared clonotypes between healthy human individuals. Repertoires were generated with immunoSEQ multiplex PCR, while TCRdb's copy carries only in-frame clones and drops some. The data show about 2.3 million clones, just under 95% seen once. Specimen: naive CD4+ T cells from PBMCs. The subset is: CD45RA+ positively selected. Receptors were obtained from a young man in good health. Some clones in this sample may be carry-over from other donors' samples.

This sequence joins TRBV5-8 and TRBJ1-5; no reliable D call. The CDR3 has 16 amino acids. Trimming cost V 6 bases and J 6 bases, with 22 bases left between them. Germline V gene sequence: CDR1 SGHTS, CDR2 YDEGEE. The chain's CDR3 is CASTPHTGESFQPQHF. In nucleotides, the CDR3 is TGTGCCAGCACGCCCCACACTGGGGAGTCGTTTCAGCCCCAGCATTTT. The variable domain in full, completed from reference TRBV5-8 and TRBJ1-5, reads EAGVTQSPTHLIKTRGQQATLRCSPISGHTSVYWYQQALGLGLQFLLWYDEGEERNRGNFPPRFSGRQFPNYSSELNVNALELEDSALYLCASTPHTGESFQPQHFGDGTRLSIL.

This clone was observed a single time. The CDR3 DNA sequence: TGCAGCCTCCTTGTCGATTACAATGAGCAGTTCTTC. Amino acids: CSLLVDYNEQFF. This sequence joins TRBV29-1 and TRBJ2-1; D gene unclear. The CDR3 is 12 residues long. CDR1 and CDR2 (germline): SQVTM, ANQGSEA. V gave up 8 bases and J gave up 4 bases, with 12 bases separating them.

Note on this clone: This same CDR3 is encoded by further DNA sequences in the sample. The chain couples TRBV30 to TRBJ1-2; TRBD1 is a possible D gene (6 bases). The CDR3 is 13 residues long. Germline V gives CDR1 GTSNPN, CDR2 SVGIG (reference sequence). Trimming left V 2 bases short and J 7 bases short, with 14 bases between. CDR3 sequence reads: CAWSTQGRAGYTF. The CDR3 DNA follows: TGTGCCTGGAGTACACAGGGTAGAGCTGGCTACACCTTC.

Regarding this clone: The same CDR3 can be traced to other DNA sequences in this sample. This chain connects TRBV5-1 to TRBJ2-5, with a weak D call TRBD2 (5 bases). V was shortened by 4 bases and J by 5 bases, with 9 bases between the two germline ends. The CDR3 totals 12 residues. Germline V gene sequence: CDR1 SGHRS, CDR2 YFSETQ. The CDR3: CASSLPGETQYF. The DNA for the CDR3 is TGCGCCAGCAGCCTACCGGGGGAGACCCAGTACTTC.

This rearrangement joins TRBV28 to TRBJ1-1; 8 bases map to TRBD1. The CDR3 sequence is 15 residues long. Germline CDR1 and CDR2: MDHEN and SYDVKM. The V gene end was trimmed by 5 bases and the J gene end by 1 base; junction bases not matched to a gene: 6. CDR3 DNA: TGTGCCAGCAGTGCTTGGCAGGGGGCGAACACTGAAGCTTTCTTT. Translation gives CASSAWQGANTEAFF. The full variable domain, rest sourced from reference TRBV28 and TRBJ1-1, is DVKVTQSSRYLVKRTGEKVFLECVQDMDHENMFWYRQDPGLGLRLIYFSYDVKMKEKGDIPEGYSVSREKKERFSLILESASTNQTSMYLCASSAWQGANTEAFFGQGTRLTVV.